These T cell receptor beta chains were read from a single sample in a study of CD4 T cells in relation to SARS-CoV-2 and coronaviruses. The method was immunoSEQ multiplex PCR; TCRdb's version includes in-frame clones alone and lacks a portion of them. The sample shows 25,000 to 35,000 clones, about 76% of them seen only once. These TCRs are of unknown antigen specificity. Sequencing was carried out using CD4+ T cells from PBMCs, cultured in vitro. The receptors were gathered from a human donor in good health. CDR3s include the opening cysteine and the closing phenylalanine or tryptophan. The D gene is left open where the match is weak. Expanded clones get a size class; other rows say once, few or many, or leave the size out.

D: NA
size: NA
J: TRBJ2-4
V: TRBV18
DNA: TGTGCCAGCTCACCACCCCCGGACAGCCAAGCCAAAAACATTCAGTACTTC
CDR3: CASSPPPDSQAKNIQYF

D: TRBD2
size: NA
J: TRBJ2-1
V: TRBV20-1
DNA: TGCAGTGCTAGTTTTGTAGCGGGAGGGCCTTGGAATGAGCAGTTCTTC
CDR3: CSASFVAGGPWNEQFF

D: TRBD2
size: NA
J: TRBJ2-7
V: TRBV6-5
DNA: TGTGCCAGCAGTTACTCGGGGCGGGGGGCCTACGAGCAGTACTTC
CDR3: CASSYSGRGAYEQYF

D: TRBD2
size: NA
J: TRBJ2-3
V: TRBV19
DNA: TGTGCCAGTAGTATGAGAAGCGGGAGGAGCACAGATACGCAGTATTTT
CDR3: CASSMRSGRSTDTQYF

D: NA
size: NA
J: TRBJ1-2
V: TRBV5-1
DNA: TGCGCCAGCAGCTTGGAGGGGGGGATTGATGGCTACACCTTC
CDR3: CASSLEGGIDGYTF

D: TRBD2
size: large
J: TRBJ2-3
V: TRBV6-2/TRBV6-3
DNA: TGTGCCAGCAGCCCGAGCGGGAGGACAGATACGCAGTATTTT
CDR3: CASSPSGRTDTQYF

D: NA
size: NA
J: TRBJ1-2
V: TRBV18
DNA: TGTGCCAGCTCACCACCGGACAGAATTAACTATGGCTACACCTTC
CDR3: CASSPPDRINYGYTF

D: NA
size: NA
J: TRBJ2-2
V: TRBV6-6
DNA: TGTGCCAGCAGGGCAGGGATGGGGGAGCTGTTTTTT
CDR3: CASRAGMGELFF

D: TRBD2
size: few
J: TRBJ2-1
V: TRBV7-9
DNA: TGTGCCAGCAGCCTTTCTAGCGGGAGAAACAATGAGCAGTTCTTC
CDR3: CASSLSSGRNNEQFF

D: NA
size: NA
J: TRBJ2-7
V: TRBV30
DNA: TGTGCCTCCAGGGAGTACGAGCAGTACTTC
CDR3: CASREYEQYF

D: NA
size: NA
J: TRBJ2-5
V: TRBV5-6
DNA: TGTGCCAGCAGCTTGGAAATGGGTTCTCTCAAGGAGACCCAGTACTTC
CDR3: CASSLEMGSLKETQYF

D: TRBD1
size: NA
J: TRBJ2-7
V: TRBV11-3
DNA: TGTGCCAGCCACAGGGGGACGGGAGTCTCCAAGCAGTACTTC
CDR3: CASHRGTGVSKQYF

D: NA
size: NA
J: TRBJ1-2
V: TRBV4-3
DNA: TGCGCCAGCAGCCAAGATGTAGGGGGGCCCTATGGCTACACCTTC
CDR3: CASSQDVGGPYGYTF

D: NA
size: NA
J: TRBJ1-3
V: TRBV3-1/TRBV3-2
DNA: TGTGCCAGCAGCCAAGATCCGATAGGGGGTAATTCTGGAAACACCATATATTTT
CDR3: CASSQDPIGGNSGNTIYF

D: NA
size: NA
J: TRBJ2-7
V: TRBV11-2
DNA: TGTGCCAGCAGAAGGTCCGGGTGGCTGGGTGGGTGGGAGCAGTACTTC
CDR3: CASRRSGWLGGWEQYF

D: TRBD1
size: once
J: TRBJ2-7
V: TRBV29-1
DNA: TGCAGCGTTGAACTGGGACAGGGGACACTTTACGAGCAGTACTTC
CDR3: CSVELGQGTLYEQYF

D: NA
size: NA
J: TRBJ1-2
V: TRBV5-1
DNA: TGCGCCAGCAGCCCCTCAGGGGCTAACTATGGCTACACCTTC
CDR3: CASSPSGANYGYTF

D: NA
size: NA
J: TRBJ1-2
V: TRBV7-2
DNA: TGTGCCAGCAGCTTAGCTGGACAGCCAAACTATGGCTACACCTTC
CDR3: CASSLAGQPNYGYTF

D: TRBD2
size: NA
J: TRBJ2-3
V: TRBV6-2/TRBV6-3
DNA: TGTGCCAGCAGTAAGGGACTAGCGGGAGGGGTCCGCACAGATACGCAGTATTTT
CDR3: CASSKGLAGGVRTDTQYF

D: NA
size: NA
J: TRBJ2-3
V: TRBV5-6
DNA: TGTGCCAGCAGCTTGGATCAGAGAGCAGATACGCAGTATTTT
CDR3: CASSLDQRADTQYF

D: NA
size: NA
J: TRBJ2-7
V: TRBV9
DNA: TGTGCCAGCAGCGTAGGAAGGGCGGCGCCCGAGCAGTACTTC
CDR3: CASSVGRAAPEQYF

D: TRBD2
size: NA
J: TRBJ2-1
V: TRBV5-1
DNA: TGCGCCAGCAGCTTGGAGTCTGCTAGCGGGAGTCTGGGTGAGCAGTTCTTC
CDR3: CASSLESASGSLGEQFF

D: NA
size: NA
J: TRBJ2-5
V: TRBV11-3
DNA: TGTGCCAGCAGCTCTAGGGGAGGCCAAGAGACCCAGTACTTC
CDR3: CASSSRGGQETQYF

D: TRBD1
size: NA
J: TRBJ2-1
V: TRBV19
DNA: TGTGCCAGTAGTGCCGACAGGGAAACTGAGCAGTTCTTC
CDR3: CASSADRETEQFF

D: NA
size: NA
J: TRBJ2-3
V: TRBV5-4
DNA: TGTGCCAGCAGCCTCGGTAGGGAAACAGATACGCAGTATTTT
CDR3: CASSLGRETDTQYF

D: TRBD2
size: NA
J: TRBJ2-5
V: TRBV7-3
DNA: TGTGCCAGCAGCTTAGGGCGTCTAGCGGGAGGAGAGACCCAGTACTTC
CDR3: CASSLGRLAGGETQYF

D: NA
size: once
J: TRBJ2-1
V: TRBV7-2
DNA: TGTGCCAGCAGCTTAGATGCTAGCGCCTACAATGAGCAGTTCTTC
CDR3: CASSLDASAYNEQFF

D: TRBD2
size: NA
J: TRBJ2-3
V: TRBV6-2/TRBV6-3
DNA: TGTGCCAGCAGTATGTCAAGGGGAGGGGGCACAGATACGCAGTATTTT
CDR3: CASSMSRGGGTDTQYF

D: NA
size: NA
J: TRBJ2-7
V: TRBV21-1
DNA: TGTGCCAGCAGCAAAGTGGGAGGGAAAGTAGAGCAGTACTTC
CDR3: CASSKVGGKVEQYF

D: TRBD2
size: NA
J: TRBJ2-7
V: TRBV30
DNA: TGTGCCTGGAGTGTACAGAGCGGGAGGGCCTCCTACGAGCAGTACTTC
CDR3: CAWSVQSGRASYEQYF

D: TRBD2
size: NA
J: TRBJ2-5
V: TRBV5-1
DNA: TGCGCCAGCAGCGGGCAGCGGGAGGCCCGTCCAGAGACCCAGTACTTC
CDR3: CASSGQREARPETQYF

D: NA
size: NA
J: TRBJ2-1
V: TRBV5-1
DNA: TGCGCCAGCAGCTTGGAACTGGACAATGAGCAGTTCTTC
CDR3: CASSLELDNEQFF

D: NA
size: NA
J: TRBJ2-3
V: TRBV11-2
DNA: TGTGCCAGCAGCTTAGATGTCCGGCAGTTAGATACGCAGTATTTT
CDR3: CASSLDVRQLDTQYF

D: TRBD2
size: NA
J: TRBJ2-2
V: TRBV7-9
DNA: TGTGCCAGCAGCTCTAGCGGAGGCTACACCGGGGAGCTGTTTTTT
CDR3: CASSSSGGYTGELFF

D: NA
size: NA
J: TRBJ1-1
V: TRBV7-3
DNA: TGTGCCAGCAGCTTAACTCCTACGGACACTGAAGCTTTCTTT
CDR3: CASSLTPTDTEAFF

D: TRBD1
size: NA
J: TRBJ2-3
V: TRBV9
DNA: TGTGCCAGCAGCGCCATCCCACAGGGGATAGATACGCAGTATTTT
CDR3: CASSAIPQGIDTQYF

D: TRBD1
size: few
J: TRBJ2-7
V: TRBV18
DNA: TGTGCCAGCTCACCATCCGGGACAGGGGGCCTCGAGCAGTACTTC
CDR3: CASSPSGTGGLEQYF

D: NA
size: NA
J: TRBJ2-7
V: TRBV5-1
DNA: TGCGCCAGCAGGGGCCCCCACGAGCAGTACTTC
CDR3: CASRGPHEQYF

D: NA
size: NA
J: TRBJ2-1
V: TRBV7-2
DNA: TGTGCCAGCAGCTTAATCAATGAGCAGTTCTTC
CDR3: CASSLINEQFF

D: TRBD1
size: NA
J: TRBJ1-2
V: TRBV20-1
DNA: TGCAGTGCTAGTCCGACAGGGGGCTTGGGCTACACCTTC
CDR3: CSASPTGGLGYTF

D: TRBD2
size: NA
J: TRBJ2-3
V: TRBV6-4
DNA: TGTGCCAAACCCTCAAGGGGAGGGAGCACAGATACGCAGTATTTT
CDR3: CAKPSRGGSTDTQYF

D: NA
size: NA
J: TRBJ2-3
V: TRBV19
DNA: TGTGCCAGTGCGAACACAGATACGCAGTATTTT
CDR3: CASANTDTQYF

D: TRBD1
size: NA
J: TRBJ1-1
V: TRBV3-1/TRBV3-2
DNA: TGTGCCAGCAGCCTGGACAGGGCTGAAGCTTTCTTT
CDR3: CASSLDRAEAFF

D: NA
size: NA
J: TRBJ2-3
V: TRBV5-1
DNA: TGCGCCAGCAGCCCTGGGCGATCAGATACGCAGTATTTT
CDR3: CASSPGRSDTQYF

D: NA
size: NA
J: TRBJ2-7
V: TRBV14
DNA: TGTGCCAGCAGCCAAGGCAGAGGCAGTTACTACGAGCAGTACTTC
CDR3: CASSQGRGSYYEQYF

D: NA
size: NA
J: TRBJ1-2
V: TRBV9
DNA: TGTGCCAGCAGCGTTACAGGGAACTATGGCTACACCTTC
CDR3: CASSVTGNYGYTF

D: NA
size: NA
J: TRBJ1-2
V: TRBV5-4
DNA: TGTGCCAGCAGCTTGGGCGTTGGGGGCCTGGGGGGCTACACCTTC
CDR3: CASSLGVGGLGGYTF

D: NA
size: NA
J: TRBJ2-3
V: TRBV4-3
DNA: TGCGCCAGCAGCCAAGATCGTGGTACGCAGTATTTT
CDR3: CASSQDRGTQYF

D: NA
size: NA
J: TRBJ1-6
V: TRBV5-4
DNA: TGTGCCAGCAGCTTGGGACTGGACAGCCAAAACCTCCCACCGGTTTCACCCCTCCACTTT
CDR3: CASSLGLDSQNLPPVSPLHF

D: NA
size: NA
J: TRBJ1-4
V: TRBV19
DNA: TGTGCCAGTAGCACCGAATGGAGCAGGGAAAAACTGTTTTTT
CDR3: CASSTEWSREKLFF

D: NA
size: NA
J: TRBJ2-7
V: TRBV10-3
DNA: TGTGCCTCAGGGAGGTCGGAGTACGAGCAGTACTTC
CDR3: CASGRSEYEQYF

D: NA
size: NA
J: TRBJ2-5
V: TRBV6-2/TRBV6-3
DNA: TGTGCCAGCAGTTACTCGAGGGGTCCAGCTCAGGAGACCCAGTACTTC
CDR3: CASSYSRGPAQETQYF

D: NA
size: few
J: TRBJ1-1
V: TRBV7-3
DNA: TGTGCCAGCAGCTTAGCACCGGGGCCGTACACTGAAGCTTTCTTT
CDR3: CASSLAPGPYTEAFF

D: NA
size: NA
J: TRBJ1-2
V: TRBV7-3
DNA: TGTGCCAGCAGCCTGGAGCGTGCGGCCTACACCTTC
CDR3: CASSLERAAYTF

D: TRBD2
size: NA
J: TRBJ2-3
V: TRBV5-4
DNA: TGTGCCAGCAGCCACCAGGGAGGGAGCACAGATACGCAGTATTTT
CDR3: CASSHQGGSTDTQYF

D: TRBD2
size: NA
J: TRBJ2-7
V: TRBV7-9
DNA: TGTGCCAGCAGCTCCGGGGGGACTTCCTCCTACGAGCAGTACTTC
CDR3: CASSSGGTSSYEQYF

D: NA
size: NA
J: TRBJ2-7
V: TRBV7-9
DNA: TGTGCCAGCAGCTTAGATACCGTCCCCGAGCAGTACTTC
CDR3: CASSLDTVPEQYF

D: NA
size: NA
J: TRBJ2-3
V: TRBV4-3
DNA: TGCGCCAGCAGCCAAGGGATTCAATGGAGGGTTTCTAGCACAGATACGCAGTATTTT
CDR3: CASSQGIQWRVSSTDTQYF

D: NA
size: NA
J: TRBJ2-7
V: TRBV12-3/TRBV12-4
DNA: TGTGCCAGCAGCCGACAGGTGGACGAGCAGTACTTC
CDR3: CASSRQVDEQYF

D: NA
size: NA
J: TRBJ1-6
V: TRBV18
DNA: TGTGCCAGCTCACCACCGAACATCCTAGGGTCACCCCTCCACTTT
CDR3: CASSPPNILGSPLHF